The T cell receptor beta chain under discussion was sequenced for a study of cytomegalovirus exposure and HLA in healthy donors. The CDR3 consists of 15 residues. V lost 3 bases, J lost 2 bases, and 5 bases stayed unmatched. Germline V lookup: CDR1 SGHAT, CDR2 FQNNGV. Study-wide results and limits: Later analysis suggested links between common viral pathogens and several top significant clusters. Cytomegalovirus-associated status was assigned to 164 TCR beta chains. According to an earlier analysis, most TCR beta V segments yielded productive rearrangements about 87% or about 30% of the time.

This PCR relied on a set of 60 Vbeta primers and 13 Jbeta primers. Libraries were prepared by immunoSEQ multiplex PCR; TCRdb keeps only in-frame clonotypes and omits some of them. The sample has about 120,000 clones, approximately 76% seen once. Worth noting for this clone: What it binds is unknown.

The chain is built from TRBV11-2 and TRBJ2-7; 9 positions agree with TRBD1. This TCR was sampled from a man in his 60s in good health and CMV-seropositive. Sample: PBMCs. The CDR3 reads CASSFRRQGAYEQYF. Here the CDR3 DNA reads TGTGCCAGCAGCTTCAGGAGACAGGGGGCCTACGAGCAGTACTTC.